These T cell receptor beta chains were read from a single sample in a study of regulatory dendritic cells for organ transplantation. Data came from immunoSEQ multiplex PCR; TCRdb stores just in-frame clones and leaves some out. Among some 29,000 clones listed, roughly 80% were seen once. Sequenced material: naive CD4+ T cells from blood. The receptors here all came from a human donor in good health. CDR3s include the opening cysteine and the closing phenylalanine or tryptophan.

J gene,V gene,CDR3 length,CDR3 protein
TRBJ1-1,TRBV19,12,CASKAGVAEAFF
TRBJ1-3,TRBV5-1,14,CASSLESSGNTIYF
TRBJ1-3,TRBV11-3,15,CASSRGQGSGNTIYF
TRBJ1-2,TRBV7-9,14,CASSQETELYGYTF
TRBJ2-5,TRBV2,11,CASSSGETQYF
TRBJ1-2,TRBV9,15,CASSNGQGWSYGYTF
TRBJ1-5,TRBV6-5,14,CASSYGGYNQPQHF
TRBJ1-2,TRBV12-5,14,CASGREGAYYGYTF
TRBJ1-4,TRBV18,15,CASSPRDRNNEKLFF
TRBJ1-3,TRBV5-1,14,CASRSQGSGNTIYF
TRBJ2-3,TRBV5-4,15,CASSEPGLLKDTQYF
TRBJ2-2,TRBV6-5,15,CASSTGTANTGELFF
TRBJ1-6,TRBV2,15,CTSSDRGRSNSPLHF
TRBJ1-1,TRBV29-1,13,CSAAGQWNTEAFF
TRBJ2-5,TRBV5-5,16,CASSLGGRGGVETQYF
TRBJ1-1,TRBV7-2,13,CASSVPVNTEAFF
TRBJ1-1,TRBV2,14,CASSELGVYTEAFF
TRBJ2-7,TRBV4-2,19,CASSQEASSGGTIKYEQYF